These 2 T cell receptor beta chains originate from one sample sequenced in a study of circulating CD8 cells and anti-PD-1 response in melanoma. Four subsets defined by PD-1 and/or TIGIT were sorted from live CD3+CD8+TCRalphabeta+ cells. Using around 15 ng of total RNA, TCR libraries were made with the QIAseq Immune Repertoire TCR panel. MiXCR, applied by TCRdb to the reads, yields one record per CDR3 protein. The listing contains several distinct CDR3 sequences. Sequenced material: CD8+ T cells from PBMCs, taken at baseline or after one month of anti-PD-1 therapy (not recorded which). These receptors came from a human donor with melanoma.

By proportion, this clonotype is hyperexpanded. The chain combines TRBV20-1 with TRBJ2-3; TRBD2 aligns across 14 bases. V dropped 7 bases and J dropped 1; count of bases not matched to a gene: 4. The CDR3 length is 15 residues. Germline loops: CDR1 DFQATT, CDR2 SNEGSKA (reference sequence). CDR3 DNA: TGCAGTGTTGGGACTAGCGGGGGTGGCACAGATACGCAGTATTTT. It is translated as CSVGTSGGGTDTQYF.

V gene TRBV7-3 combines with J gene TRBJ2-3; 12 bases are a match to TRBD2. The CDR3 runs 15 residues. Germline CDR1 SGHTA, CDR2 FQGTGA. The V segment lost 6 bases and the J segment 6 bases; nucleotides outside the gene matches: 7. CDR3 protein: CASRSTSGGLDTQYF. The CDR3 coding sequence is TGTGCCAGCAGGTCGACTAGCGGGGGTTTGGATACGCAGTATTTT. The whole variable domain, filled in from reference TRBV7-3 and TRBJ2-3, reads GAGVSQTPSNKVTEKGKYVELRCDPISGHTALYWYRQSLGQGPEFLIYFQGTGAADDSGLPNDRFFAVRPEGSVSTLKIQRTERGDSAVYLCASRSTSGGLDTQYFGPGTRLTVL.